There are a few counts of the clone carrying this T cell receptor (beta chain). Its antigen is as yet unknown. This record belongs to a study of a mutant IDH1 vaccine in newly diagnosed glioma. On the study more broadly: Vaccination followed radiotherapy alone by 4-6 weeks, or accompanied temozolomide cycles.

Profiling relied on immunoSEQ multiplex PCR, and the TCRdb table lists in-frame clones only, not all of them. The sample has fewer than 45,000 clones, 65% to 80% seen once. The sample's time point: week 23, last vaccination. It was 300 ug of mutant IDH1 20-mer peptide that made up each vaccine dose, given with topical imiquimod. The donors' diagnosis was new WHO grade 3 or 4 astrocytoma that was IDH1-mutant and ATRX-lost. Germline V CDR1 and CDR2: MNHNY, SVGAGI (reference sequence). Trimming shortened V by 2 bases and J by 8 bases, and 13 bases separated the two germline ends. This CDR3 region has 15 residues.

The genes are TRBV6-6 and TRBJ1-6; perhaps TRBD1 as D (5 bases). The sequence derives from a man aged 50 or older with glioma. The sample consisted of PBMCs, taken from a glioma patient whose treatment included an IDH1 peptide vaccine. CDR3 coding DNA: TGTGCCAGCAGTTACACGGGGCGAGGAGATTCACCCCTCCACTTT. Translating gives CASSYTGRGDSPLHF.